One sample yielded the 28 T cell receptor beta chains listed below, sequenced in a study of T cells after yellow fever vaccination. Using its own MiXCR run on the 5' RACE reads, TCRdb lists one record per CDR3 protein. The table shows 120,000 or so distinct CDR3 sequences, with roughly 10% occurring only once. Source: CD8+ T cells sorted from PBMCs, taken on the day of the yellow fever booster vaccination. Source of these receptors: a young man who received the YFV17D yellow fever vaccine.

This clonotype was counted many times. The chain employs TRBV2 and TRBJ1-1; D is uncertain. V dropped 8 bases and J dropped 0 bases, with 4 bases sitting between them. CDR1 SNHLY and CDR2 FYNNEI come from the germline V gene. The CDR3 has 11 residues. The CDR3 here is CASRMNTEAFF. The CDR3 bases are TGTGCCAGCCGGATGAACACTGAAGCTTTCTTT.

This clonotype has just a few counts. This chain joins TRBV12-3 or TRBV12-4 and TRBJ2-7; TRBD1 matches 10 bases. V was pared by 5 bases and J by 5 bases, with 9 bases of the junction left unmatched. The CDR3 contains 15 residues. CDR3 loop: CASSADRGTYDEQYF. As DNA, the CDR3 is TGTGCCAGCAGTGCGGACAGGGGGACTTACGACGAGCAGTACTTC.

The J gene is TRBJ2-3, the V gene TRBV20-1; TRBD2 might be the D (5 bases). V shed 3 bases and J shed 2 bases, with 15 bases lying between them. Germline V gene lookup returns CDR1 DFQATT and CDR2 SNEGSKA (reference sequence). This CDR3 contains 15 residues. The CDR3 nucleotides are TGCAGTGCTAGCATTCTTGGACTTAACACAGATACGCAGTATTTT. The encoded protein is CSASILGLNTDTQYF.

This chain connects TRBV10-3 to TRBJ1-2; D perhaps matches TRBD1 (5 bases). The CDR3 contains 17 residues. The V gene lost 2 bases and the J gene lost 8 bases, with 24 bases spanning the gap. Germline-derived CDR1 and CDR2 are ENHRY and SYGVKD. Here the CDR3 reads CAISEPVGDGDLMGYTF. The CDR3 nucleotides are TGTGCCATCAGTGAGCCGGTGGGGGACGGAGATCTTATGGGCTACACCTTC.

The rearrangement uses TRBV5-4 and TRBJ1-1; D is unclear. Germline assignment: CDR1 SGHNT and CDR2 YYREEE (reference sequence). This CDR3 spans 11 amino acids. Deletions cut 4 bases from V and 4 bases from J, with 5 bases between. CDR3 coding DNA: TGTGCCAGCAGCCACAGCACTGAAGCTTTCTTT. Amino acid sequence: CASSHSTEAFF.

This rearrangement joins TRBV9 to TRBJ2-7, with 7 bases fitting TRBD1. The junction had 1 base not matched to a gene; V was cut back by 3 bases and J by 1 base. CDR3 length: 13 residues. CDR1 and CDR2 from the germline V gene are SGDLS and YYNGEE. CDR3 sequence: CASSGGQSYEQYF. The DNA of the CDR3 is TGTGCCAGCAGCGGGGGACAGTCCTACGAGCAGTACTTC.

This clonotype was recorded many times. This chain links TRBV20-1 with TRBJ1-2; the D gene is possibly TRBD1 (6 bases). CDR1 and CDR2 (germline): DFQATT, SNEGSKA (reference sequence). The CDR3 is made up of 18 amino acids. V lost 0 bases and J 4 bases, leaving 24 bases between the germline ends. Here the CDR3 reads CSARDYSTGLPGGYGYTF. The CDR3 bases are TGCAGTGCTAGAGATTATTCCACAGGGTTGCCCGGTGGCTATGGCTACACCTTC.

This clonotype has only a few counts. This rearrangement joins TRBV11-2 to TRBJ1-2; the D gene is possibly TRBD1 (6 bases). Germline CDR1 reads SGHAT; CDR2 reads FQNNGV. The CDR3 extends over 15 amino acids. Trimming shortened V by 6 bases and J by 8 bases, and 22 bases separated the two germline ends. The CDR3 DNA reads TGTGCCAGCAGTTCCGTGGACAGAGAGGGCTGGGGCTACACCTTC. Its translation is CASSSVDREGWGYTF.

CDR3 sequence: CASSQDLARPYEQYF. CDR3 sequence (DNA): TGCGCCAGCAGCCAAGATCTGGCCCGCCCCTACGAGCAGTACTTC. The chain couples TRBV4-3 to TRBJ2-7; D unclear. Germline loops: CDR1 LGHNA, CDR2 YSLEER. V was pared by 0 bases and J by 2 bases, with 11 bases between. The CDR3 has 15 amino acids.

This clonotype was seen at least ten times. The gene calls are TRBV6-6 and TRBJ2-3; 9 bases are shared with TRBD2. The germline gives CDR1 MNHNY, CDR2 SVGAGI (reference sequence). J lost 3 bases, V lost 3 bases, and 4 bases had no gene match. This CDR3 is built from 15 residues. CDR3 residues: CASSYRLAGTDTQYF. Written as DNA, the CDR3 is TGTGCCAGCAGTTATCGGCTAGCGGGGACAGATACGCAGTATTTT.

This clonotype was recorded many times. The gene calls are TRBV12-3 or TRBV12-4 and TRBJ2-7; D may be TRBD1 (5 bases). V was shortened by 9 bases and J by 2 bases, with 11 bases between the two germline ends. The CDR3 has 12 amino acids. The CDR3 protein is CASFWTPYEQYF. The CDR3 DNA reads as TGTGCCAGTTTTTGGACACCCTACGAGCAGTACTTC.

V is TRBV7-9 and J is TRBJ1-4; a possible D gene is TRBD1 (6 bases). The CDR3 loop spans 15 amino acids. Between the trimmed V and J ends, which lost 5 bases and 8 bases, there was a span of 18 bases. Germline V gives CDR1 SEHNR, CDR2 FQNEAQ (reference sequence). For the CDR3, the DNA is TGTGCCAGCAGCCTACCTGCGGGGGGGCGCGAAAAACTGTTTTTT. Translating it yields CASSLPAGGREKLFF.

The V and J genes are TRBV19 and TRBJ1-1; D might be TRBD1 (5 bases). Per germline, CDR1 LNHDA and CDR2 SQIVND (reference sequence). This CDR3 region has 17 residues. Trimming left V 5 bases short and J 0 bases short, with 19 bases between. In DNA, the CDR3 is TGTGCCAGTAGTGAGGAGGGGCGAACTGGGATGAACACTGAAGCTTTCTTT. Its translation: CASSEEGRTGMNTEAFF. The full variable domain, its missing parts supplied by reference TRBV19 and TRBJ1-1, is DGGITQSPKYLFRKEGQNVTLSCEQNLNHDAMYWYRQDPGQGLRLIYYSQIVNDFQKGDIAEGYSVSREKKESFPLTVTSAQKNPTAFYLCASSEEGRTGMNTEAFFGQGTRLTVV.

This sequence joins TRBV10-2 and TRBJ1-1; D gene uncertain. Trimming removed 4 bases at V and 0 bases at J, with 6 bases between. This CDR3 is 13 amino acids long. In germline, CDR1 is WSHSY, CDR2 SAAADI. The DNA for the CDR3 is TGCGCCAGCAGTGTCTACATGAACACTGAAGCTTTCTTT. Its protein is CASSVYMNTEAFF.

The CDR3 sequence: CASSPLQGPKNIQYF. CDR3 nucleotides: TGTGCCAGCAGCCCCCTACAGGGACCCAAAAACATTCAGTACTTC. The chain recombines TRBV11-2 with TRBJ2-4; D perhaps matches TRBD1 (6 bases). This CDR3 has 15 residues. Germline lookup yields CDR1 SGHAT and CDR2 FQNNGV. Trimming stripped 5 bases from V and 2 bases from J, with 13 bases between.

This clonotype occurred a few times. This sequence joins TRBV6-1 and TRBJ1-5; 8 bases match TRBD1. The CDR3 loop spans 19 amino acids. Germline V gene sequence: CDR1 MNHNS, CDR2 SASEGT. The ends lost 2 bases at V and 0 bases at J; junction bases unmatched: 12. In DNA, the CDR3 is TGTGCCAGCAGTGAACCCGACAGGGGACAACTCTATAGCAATCAGCCCCAGCATTTT. Protein sequence: CASSEPDRGQLYSNQPQHF.

This clonotype was seen repeatedly, ten times or more. The chain has TRBV4-3 and TRBJ2-1; no clear D. Germline V gene lookup returns CDR1 LGHNA and CDR2 YSLEER. This CDR3 contains 15 residues. Deletions cut 6 bases from V and 0 bases from J, with 12 bases between. As DNA, the CDR3 is TGCGCCAGCAGTCAGGACGGCAGCTCCTACAATGAGCAGTTCTTC. Translating gives CASSQDGSSYNEQFF.

This clonotype appeared a few times. The chain employs TRBV3-1 and TRBJ1-4, with D hard to call. Germline CDR1 is LGHDT and CDR2 is YNNKEL (reference sequence). This CDR3 is built from 15 residues. Trimming took 0 bases from V and 0 from J, leaving 5 bases between them. The CDR3 loop reads CASSQEGATNEKLFF. The CDR3 nucleotides read TGTGCCAGCAGCCAAGAGGGCGCAACTAATGAAAAACTGTTTTTT.

A few counts support this clonotype. This sequence joins TRBV2 and TRBJ1-5; a possible D gene is TRBD1 (5 bases). Trimming removed 3 bases from V and 7 bases from J, with 10 bases in between. Germline assignment: CDR1 SNHLY and CDR2 FYNNEI. The CDR3 contains 13 residues. CDR3 coding DNA: TGTGCCAGCAGTGATCTTGGGGGGCAGCCCCAGCATTTT. Its translation: CASSDLGGQPQHF.

V and J are TRBV28 and TRBJ2-7, with D possibly being TRBD1 (6 bases). Germline V gene lookup returns CDR1 MDHEN and CDR2 SYDVKM. The CDR3 extends over 14 amino acids. Trimming removed 2 bases at V and 2 bases at J, with 10 bases between. The chain's CDR3 is CASSLEGEAYEQYV. Written as DNA, the CDR3 is TGTGCCAGCAGTTTAGAGGGGGAAGCCTACGAGCAGTACGTC.

This clonotype was counted ten times or more. This chain connects TRBV12-3 or TRBV12-4 to TRBJ2-3; possibly TRBD2 for D (5 bases). The CDR3 has 14 amino acids. Trimming removed 7 bases from V and 6 bases from J, with 17 bases in between. The CDR3 nucleotides read TGTGCCAGCACTCCGGGGTTAGGGTTTGATACGCAGTATTTT. As protein: CASTPGLGFDTQYF.

Details on this clonotype: A much larger clone differs by one base, so this may be a read error. V and J are TRBV5-1 and TRBJ2-7; 9 positions match TRBD1. This CDR3 has 15 amino acids. Germline CDR1 SGHRS, CDR2 YFSETQ. In DNA form, the CDR3 reads TGCGCCAGCAGCCCTGGGACAGGGACTACCTACGAGCAGTTCGTC. It encodes CASSPGTGTTYEQFV.

The chain has TRBV29-1 and TRBJ1-1, with D hard to call. The V end was cut by 6 bases, the J end by 2 bases, with 13 bases between. The CDR3 runs 13 residues. Germline V gene lookup returns CDR1 SQVTM and CDR2 ANQGSEA. CDR3 in amino acids: CSVRPGGNTEAFF. The CDR3 DNA sequence: TGCAGCGTGAGACCGGGCGGTAACACTGAAGCTTTCTTT.

The V call is TRBV28, the J call TRBJ1-5, with TRBD1 identical over 8 bases. The CDR3 runs 18 residues. The V segment lost 5 bases and the J segment 6 bases; nucleotides outside the gene matches: 18. Germline values: CDR1 MDHEN, CDR2 SYDVKM. Written as DNA, the CDR3 is TGTGCCAGCAGTACGGACAGGGCGGCAAGTAGAATCGGTCAGCCCCAGCATTTT. Residues: CASSTDRAASRIGQPQHF.

A word on this clonotype: A much larger clone differs by one base, so this may be a read error. V and J are TRBV29-1 and TRBJ2-7; TRBD1 is a possible D gene (5 bases). Germline assignment: CDR1 SQVTM and CDR2 ANQGSEA. The length of the CDR3 is 13 residues. CDR3 in amino acids: CSVEDRQSYERYF. The CDR3 DNA reads TGCAGCGTTGAAGATCGACAGTCCTACGAGCGGTACTTC.

In this sample, this clonotype turned up a few times. The chain employs TRBV27 and TRBJ2-7, with 7 nucleotides matching TRBD2. There are 13 residues in the CDR3. CDR1 MNHEY and CDR2 SMNVEV come from the germline V gene (reference sequence). V was pared by 4 bases and J by 1 base, with 1 base of the junction left unmatched. The CDR3 here is CASSYGGSYEQYF. The CDR3 nucleotides read TGTGCCAGCAGTTACGGGGGGTCCTACGAGCAGTACTTC.

This chain uses TRBV29-1 with TRBJ2-2; D may be TRBD1 (6 bases). Trimming took 4 bases from V and 0 from J, leaving 9 bases between them. Germline CDR1 SQVTM, CDR2 ANQGSEA. This CDR3 spans 14 amino acids. CDR3 nucleotide sequence: TGCAGCGTTGCCGGGACACCGAACACCGGGGAGCTGTTTTTT. This encodes CSVAGTPNTGELFF.

This clonotype was seen repeatedly, ten times or more. The chain couples TRBV5-1 to TRBJ2-2; D is uncertain. Per germline, CDR1 SGHRS and CDR2 YFSETQ. V lost 2 bases to trimming and J lost 6 bases, with 5 bases between them. The length of the CDR3 is 12 residues. The CDR3 region is CASSFSSGELFF. Written as DNA, the CDR3 is TGCGCCAGCAGCTTCTCTTCCGGGGAGCTGTTTTTT. The variable domain in full, with the rest retrieved from reference TRBV5-1 and TRBJ2-2, is KAGVTQTPRYLIKTRGQQVTLSCSPISGHRSVSWYQQTPGQGLQFLFEYFSETQRNKGNFPGRFSGRQFSNSRSEMNVSTLELGDSALYLCASSFSSGELFFGEGSRLTVL.